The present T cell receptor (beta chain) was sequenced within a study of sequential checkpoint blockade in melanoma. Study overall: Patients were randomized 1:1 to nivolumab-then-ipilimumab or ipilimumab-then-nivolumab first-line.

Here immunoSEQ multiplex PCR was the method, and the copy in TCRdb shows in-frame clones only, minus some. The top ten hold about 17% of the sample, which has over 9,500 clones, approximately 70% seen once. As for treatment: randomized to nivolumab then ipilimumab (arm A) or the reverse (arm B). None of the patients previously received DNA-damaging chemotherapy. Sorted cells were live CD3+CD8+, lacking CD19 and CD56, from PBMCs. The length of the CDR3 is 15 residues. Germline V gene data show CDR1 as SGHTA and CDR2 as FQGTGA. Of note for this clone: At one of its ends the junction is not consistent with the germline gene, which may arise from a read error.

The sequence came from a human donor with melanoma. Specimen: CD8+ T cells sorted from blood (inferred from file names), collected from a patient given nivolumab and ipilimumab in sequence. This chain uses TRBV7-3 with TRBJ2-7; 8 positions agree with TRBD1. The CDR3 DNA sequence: TGTGCCAGCAACTTAGTAGGGACAGGAGCGGAGGAGCAGTACTTC. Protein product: CASNLVGTGAEEQYF.